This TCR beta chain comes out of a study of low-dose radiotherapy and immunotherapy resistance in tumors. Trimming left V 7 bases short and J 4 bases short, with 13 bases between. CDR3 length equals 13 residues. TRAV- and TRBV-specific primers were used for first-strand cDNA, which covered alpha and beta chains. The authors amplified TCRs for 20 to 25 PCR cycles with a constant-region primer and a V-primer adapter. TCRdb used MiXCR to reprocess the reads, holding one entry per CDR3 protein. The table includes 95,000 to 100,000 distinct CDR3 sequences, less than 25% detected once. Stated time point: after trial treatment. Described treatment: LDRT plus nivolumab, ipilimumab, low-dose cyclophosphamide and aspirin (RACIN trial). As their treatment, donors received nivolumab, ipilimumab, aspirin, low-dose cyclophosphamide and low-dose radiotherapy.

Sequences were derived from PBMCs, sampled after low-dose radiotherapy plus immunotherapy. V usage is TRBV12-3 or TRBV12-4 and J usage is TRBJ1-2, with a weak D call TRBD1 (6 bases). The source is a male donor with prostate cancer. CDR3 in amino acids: CASTPTGFYGYTF. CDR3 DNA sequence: TGTGCCAGCACCCCGACAGGCTTCTATGGCTACACCTTC.